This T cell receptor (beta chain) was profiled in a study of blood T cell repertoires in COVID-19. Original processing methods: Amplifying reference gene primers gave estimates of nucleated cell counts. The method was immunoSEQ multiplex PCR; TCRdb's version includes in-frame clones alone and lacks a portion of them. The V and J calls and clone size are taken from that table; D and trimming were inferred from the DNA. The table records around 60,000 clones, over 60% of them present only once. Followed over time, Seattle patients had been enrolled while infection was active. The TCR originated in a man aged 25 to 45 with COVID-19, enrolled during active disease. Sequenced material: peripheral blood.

The CDR3 sequence: CASSKPTLGTSGSSEQFF. CDR3 nucleotide sequence: TGTGCCAGCAGCAAGCCCACCCTAGGGACTAGCGGGAGTAGTGAGCAGTTCTTC. The chain couples TRBV11-3 to TRBJ2-1; 14 nucleotides align to TRBD2. Germline V lookup: CDR1 SGHNT, CDR2 YENEEA. The CDR3 is 18 residues long. The V gene end was trimmed by 5 bases and the J gene end by 9 bases; junction bases not matched to a gene: 15.